A selection of T cell receptor beta chains follows, all from one sample in a study of siplizumab effects on memory and regulatory T cells. Sequencing was performed with immunoSEQ multiplex PCR; in TCRdb, only in-frame clones are kept and a portion is missing. The sample has some 62,000 clones, approximately 87% seen once. The specimen sequenced was memory CD4+ T cells sorted from blood. These receptors all stem from a human donor in good health. CDR3s include the opening cysteine and the closing phenylalanine or tryptophan. The D gene is left open where the match is weak. Part of the rows lack a size; the others show once, few, many or a class for expanded clones.

d_gene | j_gene | v_gene | abundance | CDR3nt | CDR3aa
- | TRBJ1-3 | TRBV4-1 | - | TGCGCCAGCAGCCGGACAGACCGCTCTGGAAACACCATATATTTT | CASSRTDRSGNTIYF
- | TRBJ2-2 | TRBV7-3 | once | TGTGCCAGCAGCTTAGACTCGGCGAACACCGGGGAGCTGTTTTTT | CASSLDSANTGELFF
TRBD2 | TRBJ2-5 | TRBV10-3 | - | TGTGTCATCAAGGAGGCTAGCGGAAACCAAGAGACCCAGTACTTC | CVIKEASGNQETQYF
- | TRBJ1-1 | TRBV9 | - | TGTGCCAGCAGCTCTGACGGGGGGAACACTGAAGCTTTCTTT | CASSSDGGNTEAFF
TRBD1 | TRBJ2-5 | TRBV6-6 | once | TGTGCCAGCAGTTCAGAGCGGACAGGGCAAGAGACCCAGTACTTC | CASSSERTGQETQYF
TRBD2 | TRBJ2-1 | TRBV5-3 | - | TGTGCCAGAAGACCGGGACTAGCGGATCGCAATGAGCAGTTCTTC | CARRPGLADRNEQFF
- | TRBJ1-5 | TRBV5-6 | - | TGTGCCAGCAGCTTCAAACAGGGAAGGGATAATCAGCCCCAGCATTTT | CASSFKQGRDNQPQHF
- | TRBJ1-1 | TRBV23-1 | - | TGCGCCAGCAGTCCCCACTCTCAAAGGCCCTACTTGAACACTGAAGCTTTCTTT | CASSPHSQRPYLNTEAFF
TRBD1 | TRBJ1-6 | TRBV18 | few | TGTGCCAGCTCCCCTCTTAAGACAGGGGATTCACCCCTCCACTTT | CASSPLKTGDSPLHF
- | TRBJ1-4 | TRBV29-1 | - | TGCAGCGTTGTTTATCGGGGGGCTGATGAAAAACTGTTTTTT | CSVVYRGADEKLFF
- | TRBJ1-1 | TRBV6-5 | - | TGTGCGGATCAGGGGATGAACACTGAAGCTTTCTTT | CADQGMNTEAFF
TRBD2 | TRBJ2-7 | TRBV19 | - | TGTGCCAGTAGAGTTACTAGCGGGAACTACGAGCAGTACTTC | CASRVTSGNYEQYF
TRBD2 | TRBJ2-1 | TRBV14 | - | TGTGCCAGCAGCATCGGGACTAGCGGCCAGCAGTTCTTC | CASSIGTSGQQFF
- | TRBJ2-1 | TRBV13 | few | TGTGCCAGCAGCTTAGACTACTCCTACAATGAGCAGTTCTTC | CASSLDYSYNEQFF
TRBD2 | TRBJ2-3 | TRBV27 | - | TGTGCCAGCTTACGGACCCCTAGCGGGAGCGCAGATACGCAGTATTTT | CASLRTPSGSADTQYF
- | TRBJ1-5 | TRBV10-2 | - | TGCGCCAGCAGTGGGGGAACAGGGATTCAGCCCCAGCATTTT | CASSGGTGIQPQHF
TRBD1 | TRBJ2-7 | TRBV6-1 | - | TGTGCCAGCAGTGTGGGACAGGTGGAGGTCGAGCAGTACTTC | CASSVGQVEVEQYF
- | TRBJ2-5 | TRBV5-1 | - | TGCGCCAGCAGCCCTGACAGGCAAGGAGAGACCCAGTACTTC | CASSPDRQGETQYF
- | TRBJ2-7 | TRBV9 | - | TGTGCCAGCAGCGTATTAGGGAACGAGCAGTACTTC | CASSVLGNEQYF
- | TRBJ2-3 | TRBV10-1 | - | TGCGCCAGCAGTGAGGGCTACCTAGATACGCAGTATTTT | CASSEGYLDTQYF
- | TRBJ2-5 | TRBV29-1 | - | TGCAGCGTTGGAGGTCCCAGCGGACAGGAGACCCAGTACTTC | CSVGGPSGQETQYF
- | TRBJ2-1 | TRBV11-3 | - | TGTGCCAGCTCCGGGGGACCCAACTACAATGAGCAGTTCTTC | CASSGGPNYNEQFF
- | TRBJ1-6 | TRBV6-1 | - | TGTGCCAGCAGTGAAGCAGGACAGAGGTTTTCACCCCTCCACTTT | CASSEAGQRFSPLHF
- | TRBJ1-4 | TRBV2 | - | TGTGCCAGCAAGGGGAATCCGGACAGACAGGCCGTCGTTCGGTCAACTAATGAAAAACTGTTTTTT | CASKGNPDRQAVVRSTNEKLFF
- | TRBJ2-7 | TRBV18 | - | TGTGCCAGCTCACCGGGAGGAGGAGGTAACGAGCAGTACTTC | CASSPGGGGNEQYF